Listed below are T cell receptor beta chains from one sample, sequenced in a study of spatial heterogeneity in lung cancer. MiXCR, run by TCRdb on the 5' RACE reads, gives a single entry per CDR3 protein. Of some 15,000 distinct CDR3 sequences in the sample, under 8% were seen once. Here the sequenced sample was lung tumor tissue, taken at surgery. These receptors all stem from a male donor with early-stage non-small cell lung cancer. The conserved cysteine and the conserved F or W are not part of the CDR3 here. Fields, in order: V gene, J gene, CDR3 protein.

v_call: TRBV7-9; j_call: TRBJ1-2; cdr3_aa: ASSRDTRYYT
v_call: TRBV2; j_call: TRBJ2-7; cdr3_aa: ATPGQPGTSSSYEQY
v_call: TRBV29-1; j_call: TRBJ2-2; cdr3_aa: SGEDRNTGELF
v_call: TRBV15; j_call: TRBJ2-1; cdr3_aa: ATSREGTVYNEQF
v_call: TRBV5-1; j_call: TRBJ1-1; cdr3_aa: ASSLRDRNTEAF
v_call: TRBV7-9; j_call: TRBJ2-7; cdr3_aa: ASSLAGTRSYEQY
v_call: TRBV6-6; j_call: TRBJ1-1; cdr3_aa: ASRAGQGKGGTEAF
v_call: TRBV7-8; j_call: TRBJ1-1; cdr3_aa: ASSLARTGEAF
v_call: TRBV5-4; j_call: TRBJ2-2; cdr3_aa: ASSPQGGGTGELF
v_call: TRBV4-1; j_call: TRBJ2-7; cdr3_aa: ASSPSFGLADPLAYEQY
v_call: TRBV30; j_call: TRBJ1-5; cdr3_aa: AWSREANQPQH
v_call: TRBV20-1; j_call: TRBJ2-5; cdr3_aa: SAPLSGQETQY
v_call: TRBV27; j_call: TRBJ1-6; cdr3_aa: ASSFRDNSPLH